Each of the 13 T cell receptor beta chains below was sequenced from the same sample in a study of OX40 agonist ivuxolimab in advanced cancers. Library prep was done by the immunoSEQ multiplex PCR assay. Entries here come from immuneACCESS through TCRdb and include only in-frame sequences with V and J called. Some clones fail to appear in such tables; in the studies checked, an unresolved V gene covers under half of the shortfall, and the cause of the remainder is unknown. The sample contains 60,000 or so clones, more than 85% of them found a single time. Jointly, the top ten make up over 10% of the sample. The sample was CD4+ or CD8+ T cells sorted from blood, taken in a trial of the OX40 agonist ivuxolimab. Source of these receptors: an adult with an advanced solid tumor such as melanoma, head and neck, liver or kidney cancer.

The genes are TRBV19 and TRBJ1-1; the D is unclear. The length of the CDR3 is 13 residues. The germline V and J ends were trimmed by 5 bases and 8 bases, with 15 bases remaining between them. Germline V CDR1 and CDR2: LNHDA, SQIVND (reference sequence). The CDR3 spells CASSYAAGSEAFF. CDR3 bases: TGTGCCAGTAGTTACGCGGCAGGCTCCGAAGCTTTCTTT.

This clone has just one count. The rearrangement uses TRBV19 and TRBJ2-1, with 8 bases that match TRBD2. With 5 bases clipped from V and 10 bases from J, the junction kept 10 bases outside the gene matches. CDR1 and CDR2 from the germline V gene are LNHDA and SQIVND (reference sequence). This CDR3 comprises 14 residues. For the CDR3, the DNA is TGTGCCAGTAGTTGGCCGGGAGGGGTTCGGGAGCAGTTCTTC. It translates to CASSWPGGVREQFF. The whole variable domain, remainder taken from reference TRBV19 and TRBJ2-1, is DGGITQSPKYLFRKEGQNVTLSCEQNLNHDAMYWYRQDPGQGLRLIYYSQIVNDFQKGDIAEGYSVSREKKESFPLTVTSAQKNPTAFYLCASSWPGGVREQFFGPGTRLTVL.

This sequence joins TRBV6-5 and TRBJ2-7; D might be TRBD1 (6 bases). Germline CDR1 MNHEY, CDR2 SVGAGI. The CDR3 covers 13 residues. The germline V and J ends were trimmed by 4 bases and 3 bases, with 10 bases remaining between them. The CDR3: CASSSLDSYEQYF. The CDR3 DNA sequence: TGTGCCAGCAGTTCCCTGGACAGCTACGAGCAGTACTTC.

This chain uses TRBV6-5 with TRBJ1-2, with TRBD1 matching 8 bases. V was clipped by 2 bases and J by 5 bases; unmatched bases: 4. The CDR3 totals 14 residues. The germline CDR1 and CDR2 sequences are MNHEY and SVGAGI. The CDR3, as DNA: TGTGCCAGCAGTTACGGGACAGGTACTTATGGCTACACCTTC. It translates to CASSYGTGTYGYTF.

V gene TRBV5-4 combines with J gene TRBJ2-7; D is perhaps TRBD1 (5 bases). The CDR3 covers 14 residues. Germline V CDR1 and CDR2: SGHNT, YYREEE (reference sequence). V was clipped by 3 bases and J by 4 bases, with 14 bases between them. The CDR3 region is CASSSPAGQYEQYF. The CDR3 DNA reads as TGTGCCAGCAGCTCCCCGGCAGGGCAATACGAGCAGTACTTC.

This clone was picked up a small number of times. V usage is TRBV6-5 and J usage is TRBJ1-6; no clear D. Trimming left V 5 bases short and J 7 bases short, with 15 bases between. The CDR3 has 15 amino acids. The V gene's germline CDR1 is MNHEY and CDR2 SVGAGI. CDR3 residues: CASSKNMVGNSPLHF. The CDR3 coding sequence is TGTGCCAGCAGTAAGAACATGGTGGGGAATTCACCCCTCCACTTT.

The chain employs TRBV7-2 and TRBJ2-7; tentative D call: TRBD2 (5 bases). The CDR3 loop spans 15 amino acids. V was shortened by 5 bases and J by 2 bases, with 16 bases between the two germline ends. From germline, CDR1 is SGHTA and CDR2 FQGNSA. The CDR3 DNA is TGTGCCAGCAGCAACCGGGGTGGATATCCCTACGAGCAGTACTTC. The encoded protein is CASSNRGGYPYEQYF.

The rearrangement joins TRBV14 to TRBJ2-7, with 10 bases fitting TRBD1. This CDR3 is built from 17 residues. The V gene end was trimmed by 1 base and the J gene end by 10 bases; junction bases not matched to a gene: 16. Germline V gene lookup returns CDR1 SGHDN and CDR2 FVKESK. The CDR3 region is CASSQVLAGQGSRGQYF. CDR3 DNA sequence: TGTGCCAGCAGCCAAGTATTAGCGGGACAGGGGAGTCGGGGCCAGTACTTC.

V gene TRBV4-3 combines with J gene TRBJ2-1; TRBD2 agrees at 12 bases. V shed 0 bases and J 3 bases; nucleotides not matched to a gene: 9. Germline lookup yields CDR1 LGHNA and CDR2 YSLEER. This CDR3 spans 19 amino acids. The DNA of the CDR3 is TGCGCCAGCAGCCAAGATAGTAGACTAGCGGGAGTCGTCTACAATGAGCAGTTCTTC. Encoded protein: CASSQDSRLAGVVYNEQFF.

This clone came up once. The chain is built from TRBV19 and TRBJ2-3; 12 nucleotides align to TRBD2. This CDR3 comprises 16 residues. V lost 8 bases and J lost 3; bases outside the gene matches: 9. From germline, CDR1 is LNHDA and CDR2 SQIVND (reference sequence). The CDR3 spells CASGLPSGGATDTQYF. The CDR3 DNA sequence: TGTGCCAGTGGGCTGCCTAGCGGGGGGGCGACAGATACGCAGTATTTT.

The chain carries TRBV5-6 and TRBJ2-7, with D unclear. Trimming pared 4 bases from V and 0 bases from J, leaving 5 bases between. The CDR3 is 12 amino acids. CDR1 SGHDT and CDR2 YYEEEE come from the germline V gene. CDR3 sequence reads: CASSHSSYEQYF. DNA for the CDR3: TGTGCCAGCAGCCATAGCTCCTACGAGCAGTACTTC.

The chain joins TRBV4-2 to TRBJ2-3, with TRBD2 identical over 7 bases. There are 16 residues in the CDR3. J gave up 4 bases and V 0 bases, and 7 bases lay outside the gene matches. The germline CDR1 and CDR2 sequences are LGHNA and YNFKEQ. CDR3 protein: CASSQDRGEGADTQYF. CDR3 sequence (DNA): TGTGCCAGCAGCCAAGATAGAGGGGAGGGCGCAGATACGCAGTATTTT.

In this sample, this clone turned up once. The rearrangement links TRBV4-2 to TRBJ2-7, with TRBD2 as a possible D gene (5 bases). This CDR3 is built from 15 residues. Trimming shortened V by 0 bases and J by 5 bases, and 14 bases separated the two germline ends. Germline CDR1 reads LGHNA; CDR2 reads YNFKEQ. The CDR3 coding sequence is TGTGCCAGCAGCCAAGATTTTACTAGTCCCAACGAGCAGTACTTC. As protein: CASSQDFTSPNEQYF.